Listed below are T cell receptor beta chains from one sample, sequenced in a study of shared clonotypes between healthy human individuals. Assay: immunoSEQ multiplex PCR; the TCRdb copy retains only in-frame clones and omits some. This repertoire shows more than 2 million clones, about 94% found once; its top ten account for around 0.13%. Material: naive CD4+ T cells sorted from blood. All receptors derive from a young man in good health. Each CDR3 is given with its conserved first and last residue. Each record gives: CDR3 length, V gene, clone size, CDR3 protein. Clone sizes are given selectively: once, few, many, or a class where the clone is expanded.

>16|TRBV30|-
CAWSSGALVAKNIQYF
>18|TRBV5-4|-
CASSPGTGGSYSGNTIYF
>15|TRBV10-3|-
CAIQSLAGSTDTQYF
>15|TRBV5-1|-
CASSLSGGSNNEQFF
>18|TRBV18|-
CASSRSAQGSLSTDTQYF
>13|TRBV10-3|-
CATQQGSSYEQYF
>14|TRBV10-3|-
CAISVAGADTEAFF
>15|TRBV11-2|-
CASSLGVYAKNIQYF
>14|TRBV6-1|-
CASLQGAVTDTQYF
>15|TRBV9|-
CASSPQGAIGNTIYF
>13|TRBV28|-
CASSLEGGTEAFF
>16|TRBV4-3|-
CASSQDPQGGRHGYTF
>12|TRBV19|few
CASLGQNTEAFF
>16|TRBV18|-
CASSPLGTDSGNTIYF